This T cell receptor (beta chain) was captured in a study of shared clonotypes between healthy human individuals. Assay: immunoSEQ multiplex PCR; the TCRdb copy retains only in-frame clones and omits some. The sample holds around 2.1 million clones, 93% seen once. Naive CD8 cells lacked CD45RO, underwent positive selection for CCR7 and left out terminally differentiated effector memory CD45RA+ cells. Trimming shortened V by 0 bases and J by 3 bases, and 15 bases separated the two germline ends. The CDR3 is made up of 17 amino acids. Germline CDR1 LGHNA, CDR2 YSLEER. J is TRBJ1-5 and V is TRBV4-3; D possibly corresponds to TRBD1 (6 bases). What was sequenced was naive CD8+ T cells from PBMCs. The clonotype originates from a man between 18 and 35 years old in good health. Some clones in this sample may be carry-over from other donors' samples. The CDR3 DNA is TGCGCCAGCAGCCAAGACCTCTCAGGGGCCCACAATCAGCCCCAGCATTTT. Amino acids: CASSQDLSGAHNQPQHF.